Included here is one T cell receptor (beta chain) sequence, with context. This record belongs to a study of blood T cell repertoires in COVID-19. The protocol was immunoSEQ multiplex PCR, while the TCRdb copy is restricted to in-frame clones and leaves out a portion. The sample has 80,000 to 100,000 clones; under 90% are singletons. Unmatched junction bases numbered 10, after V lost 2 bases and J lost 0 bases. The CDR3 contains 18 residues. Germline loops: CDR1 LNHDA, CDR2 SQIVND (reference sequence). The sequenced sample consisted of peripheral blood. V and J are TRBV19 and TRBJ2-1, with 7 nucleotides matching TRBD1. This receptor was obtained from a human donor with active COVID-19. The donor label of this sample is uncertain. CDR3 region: CASSISPWTGFSYNEQFF. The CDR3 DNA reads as TGTGCCAGTAGTATAAGCCCATGGACAGGCTTCTCCTACAATGAGCAGTTCTTC.